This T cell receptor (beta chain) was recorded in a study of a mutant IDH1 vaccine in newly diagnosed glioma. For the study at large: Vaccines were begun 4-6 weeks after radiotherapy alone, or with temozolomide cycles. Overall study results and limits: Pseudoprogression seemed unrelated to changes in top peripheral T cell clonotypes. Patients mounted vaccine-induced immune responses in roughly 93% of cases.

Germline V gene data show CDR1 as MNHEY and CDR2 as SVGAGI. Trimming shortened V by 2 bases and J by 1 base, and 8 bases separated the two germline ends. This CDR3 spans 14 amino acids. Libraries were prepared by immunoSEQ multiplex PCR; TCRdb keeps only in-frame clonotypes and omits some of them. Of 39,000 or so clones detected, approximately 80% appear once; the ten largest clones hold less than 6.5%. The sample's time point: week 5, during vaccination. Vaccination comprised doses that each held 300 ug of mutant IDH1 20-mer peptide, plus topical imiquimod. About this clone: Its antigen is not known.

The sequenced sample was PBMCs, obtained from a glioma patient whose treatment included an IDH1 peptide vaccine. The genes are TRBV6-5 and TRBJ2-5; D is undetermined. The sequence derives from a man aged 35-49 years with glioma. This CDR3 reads CASSYGGVQETQYF. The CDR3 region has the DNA TGTGCCAGCAGTTACGGTGGGGTCCAAGAGACCCAGTACTTC.